This entry lists 14 T cell receptor beta chains sequenced from one sample in a study of T cells after yellow fever vaccination. TCRdb passed the 5' RACE reads through MiXCR, listing each CDR3 protein once. The table includes around 400,000 distinct CDR3 sequences, 11% detected once. The sequenced sample was PBMCs, obtained on the day of the first yellow fever vaccination. The receptors were sampled from a man younger than 35 who received the YFV17D yellow fever vaccine.

CDR3: CASSVERDSGNTIYF. In DNA form, the CDR3 reads TGCGCCAGCAGCGTCGAGAGGGACTCTGGAAACACCATATATTTT. V is TRBV4-3 and J is TRBJ1-3; D not certain. In germline, CDR1 is LGHNA, CDR2 YSLEER. This CDR3 is 15 amino acids long. The V and J ends lost 5 bases and 0 bases respectively, with 11 bases between them.

This rearrangement joins TRBV6-5 to TRBJ2-3; weak D call: TRBD2 (5 bases). Trimming cost V 0 bases and J 1 base, with 8 bases left between them. This CDR3 is 15 amino acids long. Germline V gene sequence: CDR1 MNHEY, CDR2 SVGAGI. In nucleotides, the CDR3 is TGTGCCAGCAGTTACTCGCGGGCTGGCACAGATACGCAGTATTTT. The encoded protein is CASSYSRAGTDTQYF.

This clonotype was detected only once. The rearrangement joins TRBV12-3 or TRBV12-4 to TRBJ1-1; tentatively, D is TRBD1 (5 bases). The CDR3 has 15 amino acids. V gave up 6 bases and J gave up 0 bases, with 14 bases separating them. The CDR3 loop reads CASSPTGTLNTEAFF. The CDR3, as DNA: TGTGCCAGCAGCCCGACCGGGACTTTGAACACTGAAGCTTTCTTT.

There are a few counts of this clonotype. This chain connects TRBV6-6 to TRBJ2-5; no clear D gene. CDR3 length: 13 amino acids. Trimming cost V 5 bases and J 5 bases, with 12 bases left between them. The germline V gene encodes CDR1 MNHNY and CDR2 SVGAGI (reference sequence). DNA for the CDR3: TGTGCCAGCAGTCCCCCGGGCACCGAGACCCAGTACTTC. Protein: CASSPPGTETQYF.

The V gene is TRBV7-2, the J gene TRBJ1-2; D is perhaps TRBD1 (6 bases). The V end was cut by 6 bases, the J end by 5 bases, with 22 bases between. Germline CDR1 SGHTA, CDR2 FQGNSA. There are 16 residues in the CDR3. CDR3 bases: TGTGCCAGCAGATTACGCGCCGGGGGGCTAAGTTATGGCTACACCTTC. Translated: CASRLRAGGLSYGYTF.

The V gene is TRBV6-5, the J gene TRBJ2-5; 7 bases match TRBD2. CDR1 and CDR2 (germline): MNHEY, SVGAGI. After removal of 0 bases from V and 4 bases from J, the junction contained 8 bases not matched to a gene. CDR3 length: 16 residues. CDR3 loop: CASSYSLLGGGETQYF. The CDR3 DNA sequence: TGTGCCAGCAGTTACTCTCTCTTGGGGGGGGGAGAGACCCAGTACTTC.

A few counts support this clonotype. The V gene is TRBV5-6, the J gene TRBJ2-7; 7 positions agree with TRBD1. J lost 2 bases, V lost 4 bases, and 3 bases had no gene match. This CDR3 region has 13 residues. Germline lookup yields CDR1 SGHDT and CDR2 YYEEEE. The CDR3 spells CASSQTGPYEQYF. CDR3 DNA sequence: TGTGCCAGCAGCCAGACAGGGCCCTACGAGCAGTACTTC.

The chain has TRBV7-9 and TRBJ2-2, with 7 bases lining up with TRBD1. In germline, CDR1 is SEHNR, CDR2 FQNEAQ (reference sequence). The CDR3 loop spans 14 amino acids. With V trimmed by 6 bases and J by 4 bases, 5 bases remained unmatched. The CDR3 sequence: CASRQDRVTGELFF. Here the CDR3 DNA reads TGTGCCAGCAGGCAAGACAGGGTCACCGGGGAGCTGTTTTTT.

This clonotype was seen repeatedly, ten times or more. The chain recombines TRBV20-1 with TRBJ2-1, with D possibly being TRBD2 (5 bases). Trimming stripped 5 bases from V and 2 bases from J, with 10 bases between. There are 13 residues in the CDR3. Germline loops: CDR1 DFQATT, CDR2 SNEGSKA (reference sequence). CDR3: CSASGVPYNEQFF. The DNA of the CDR3 is TGCAGTGCTTCCGGGGTTCCCTACAATGAGCAGTTCTTC.

In this sample, this clonotype turned up a few times. CDR3 region: CASSGEGRRAEAFF. In DNA form, the CDR3 reads TGTGCCAGCAGCGGCGAGGGCCGAAGGGCTGAAGCTTTCTTT. This rearrangement joins TRBV5-4 to TRBJ1-1, with D uncertain. Germline CDR1 and CDR2: SGHNT and YYREEE (reference sequence). The V end was cut by 4 bases, the J end by 6 bases, with 16 bases between. The CDR3 is 14 residues long.

In this sample, this clonotype turned up a few times. The chain couples TRBV7-9 to TRBJ1-5; the D is unclear. The V end lost 1 base, the J end lost 7 bases, and 8 bases lay between the germline ends. The CDR3 runs to 13 residues. The germline gives CDR1 SEHNR, CDR2 FQNEAQ (reference sequence). The CDR3 reads CASSLGRTQPQHF. The CDR3 bases are TGTGCCAGCAGCTTAGGCAGGACCCAGCCCCAGCATTTT.

This clonotype showed up many times. The V gene is TRBV5-1, the J gene TRBJ2-1; TRBD1 matches 7 bases. CDR3 length: 14 residues. After removal of 4 bases from V and 2 bases from J, the junction contained 3 bases not matched to a gene. CDR1 SGHRS and CDR2 YFSETQ come from the germline V gene. In DNA, the CDR3 is TGCGCCAGCAGCCTTGGACAGGCCTACAATGAGCAGTTCTTC. Protein: CASSLGQAYNEQFF.

The V and J genes are TRBV5-1 and TRBJ1-6; the D gene is possibly TRBD1 (5 bases). The CDR3 length is 16 residues. The V and J ends lost 5 bases and 9 bases respectively, with 21 bases between them. Germline values: CDR1 SGHRS, CDR2 YFSETQ. In nucleotides, the CDR3 is TGCGCCAGCAGTTGGGGGGACGGGCCTGAGGCTTCACCCCTCCACTTT. Protein product: CASSWGDGPEASPLHF.

The genes are TRBV7-9 and TRBJ2-5, with D possibly being TRBD1 (6 bases). Per the germline V gene, CDR1 is SEHNR and CDR2 is FQNEAQ (reference sequence). V was clipped by 4 bases and J by 4 bases, with 16 bases between them. The length of the CDR3 is 15 residues. The CDR3 DNA sequence: TGTGCCAGCAGCTATAGTCAGGGGATGGGAGAGACCCAGTACTTC. It codes for CASSYSQGMGETQYF.